The clone carrying this T cell receptor beta chain was seen a handful of times. Its matching antigen is unknown. Alongside a J-beta primer mix, a sample-barcoded 5' primer served in a second PCR lasting about 7 to 12 cycles. TCRdb itself ran the 5' RACE reads through MiXCR, one entry per CDR3 protein. The table lists fewer than 2 million distinct CDR3 sequences, roughly two fifths of them singletons. The record originates from a study of blood T cells in healthy people across ages. Per sample, no less than 5.5 micrograms of total RNA were extracted. The study, taken as a whole, reports: Unsorted PBMCs blocked a conclusive comparison of naive and antigen-experienced cells. Measured against age, TCR beta diversity per million T cells decreased in a roughly linear manner.

Germline V CDR1 and CDR2: SGHRS, YFSETQ. The CDR3 sequence is 13 residues long. The V gene lost 0 bases and the J gene lost 6 bases, with 9 bases spanning the gap. The sequence came from a human donor in good health. The chain has TRBV5-1 and TRBJ1-2; no definite D call. Sequencing used blood. For the CDR3, the DNA is TGCGCCAGCAGCTTGGATCCCCGGAATGGCTACACCTTC. This encodes CASSLDPRNGYTF. The full variable domain, rest sourced from reference TRBV5-1 and TRBJ1-2, is KAGVTQTPRYLIKTRGQQVTLSCSPISGHRSVSWYQQTPGQGLQFLFEYFSETQRNKGNFPGRFSGRQFSNSRSEMNVSTLELGDSALYLCASSLDPRNGYTFGSGTRLTVV.